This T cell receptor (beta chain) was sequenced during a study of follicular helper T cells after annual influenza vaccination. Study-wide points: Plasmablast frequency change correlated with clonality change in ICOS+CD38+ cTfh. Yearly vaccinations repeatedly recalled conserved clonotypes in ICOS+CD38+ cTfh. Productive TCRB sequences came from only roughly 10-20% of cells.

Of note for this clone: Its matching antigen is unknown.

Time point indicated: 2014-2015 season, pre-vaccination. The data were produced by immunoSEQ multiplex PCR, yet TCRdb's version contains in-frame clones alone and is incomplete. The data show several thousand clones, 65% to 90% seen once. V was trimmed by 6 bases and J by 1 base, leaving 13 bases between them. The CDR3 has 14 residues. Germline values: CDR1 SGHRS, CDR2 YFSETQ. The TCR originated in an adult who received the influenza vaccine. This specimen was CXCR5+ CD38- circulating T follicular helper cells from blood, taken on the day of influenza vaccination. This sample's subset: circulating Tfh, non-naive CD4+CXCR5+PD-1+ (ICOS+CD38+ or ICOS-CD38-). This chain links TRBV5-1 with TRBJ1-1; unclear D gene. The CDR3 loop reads CASTPREGNTEAFF. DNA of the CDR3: TGCGCCAGCACCCCTCGCGAGGGGAACACTGAAGCTTTCTTT.